Following are 31 T cell receptor beta chains from one sample sequenced in a study of tumor and adjacent non-tumor tissue in lung cancer. TCRbeta libraries were built with three rounds of nested PCR, modified from ARM-PCR. TCRdb redid the calling of the multiplex PCR reads with MiXCR, one entry per CDR3 protein. The sample has about 82,000 distinct CDR3 sequences, around 77% seen once. RNA was extracted from bulk tissue without any cell sorting. The material sequenced was lung tumor tissue. These receptors came from a woman in her forties or fifties with non-small cell lung cancer.

A remark on this clonotype: One end of the junction does not line up with germline, which may come from a read error. The V gene is TRBV7-9, the J gene TRBJ2-1; no clear D. The CDR3 runs to 14 residues. CDR1 and CDR2 from the germline V gene are SEHNR and FQNEAQ (reference sequence). CDR3 loop: CASSPSAAYNEQSF. CDR3 in DNA: TGTGCCAGCAGCCCCTCGGCGGCCTACAATGAGCAGTCCTTC.

This clonotype was counted between two and nine times. Just one base apart from a much larger clone, this may be a read error. The genes are TRBV28 and TRBJ2-1; 11 nucleotides line up with TRBD2. This CDR3 has 15 residues. Germline V gene lookup returns CDR1 MDHEN and CDR2 SYDVKM. CDR3 loop: CASSWTLAGDNEQLF. The CDR3 bases are TGTGCCAGCAGTTGGACACTAGCGGGAGACAATGAGCAGCTCTTC.

To note about this clonotype: Germline and junction disagree at one end, which may indicate a read error. The genes are TRBV4-2 and TRBJ2-6, with a weak D call TRBD1 (5 bases). Germline CDR1 is LGHNA and CDR2 is YNFKEQ. This CDR3 is 16 amino acids long. Here the CDR3 DNA reads TGTGCCAGCAACCAAGATACAAACTCTGGGGCCAACGCCCTGACTTTC. Its protein is CASNQDTNSGANALTF.

Concerning this clonotype: A read error may account for a junction end that differs from germline. The chain uses TRBV4-1 and TRBJ1-5; D unresolved. Germline CDR1 reads MGHRA; CDR2 reads YSYEKL. The CDR3 runs to 15 residues. CDR3 in amino acids: CASCQVPGSNQPQHF. The CDR3, as DNA: TGTGCCAGCTGCCAAGTACCTGGTAGCAATCAGCCCCAGCATTTT.

At least ten counts were recorded for this clonotype. This chain joins TRBV20-1 and TRBJ1-2; 7 bases fit TRBD1. This CDR3 is built from 12 residues. Per the germline V gene, CDR1 is DFQATT and CDR2 is SNEGSKA (reference sequence). CDR3 in DNA: TGCAGAGTGACAGGGAATAACTATGGCTACACCTTC. This translates into CRVTGNNYGYTF.

About this clonotype: The final CDR3 position lacks the conserved phenylalanine or tryptophan, pointing to a likely read error. V and J are TRBV5-6 and TRBJ2-7; D assignment may be TRBD1 or TRBD2 (5 bases each). Looked up from germline, CDR1 is SGHDT and CDR2 is YYEEEE. There are 14 residues in the CDR3. The CDR3 DNA follows: TGTGTCAGCAGCTTTTCGGGACCCTCCTACGAGCAGTACTTA. This translates into CVSSFSGPSYEQYL.

Notes on this clonotype: Germline and junction disagree at one end, which may indicate a read error. This chain links TRBV11-2 with TRBJ1-2, with 7 bases lining up with TRBD1. Per the germline V gene, CDR1 is SGHAT and CDR2 is FQNNGV. CDR3 length: 16 amino acids. The CDR3 DNA follows: TGTACCAGCAGCTTAGGCCCCTCCGGGACAGCCTATGGTTACACATTC. This sequence encodes CTSSLGPSGTAYGYTF.

About this clonotype: Germline and junction disagree at one end, which may indicate a read error. J is TRBJ1-2 and V is TRBV12-3 or TRBV12-4; D call uncertain. The CDR3 runs to 14 residues. The CDR3 region has the DNA TGTGCAAGCAGTTTGTCTCAGGTCAACTATGGCTACACCTTC. Translating gives CASSLSQVNYGYTF.

The J gene is TRBJ1-1, the V gene TRBV28; D ambiguous. This CDR3 comprises 15 residues. CDR1 MDHEN and CDR2 SYDVKM come from the germline V gene. V lost 8 bases and J lost 5, with 21 bases in between. DNA of the CDR3: TGTGCCAGCGCGACCGAAGAGACATGGTTAACTGAAGCTTTCTTT. Protein product: CASATEETWLTEAFF.

The CDR3 loop reads CASRLGDRDREQYF. CDR3 bases: TGTGCCAGCCGGCTCGGGGACAGGGATCGTGAGCAGTACTTC. This sequence joins TRBV6-5 and TRBJ2-7; TRBD1 matches 9 bases. V shed 8 bases and J 7 bases; nucleotides not matched to a gene: 12. The CDR3 consists of 14 residues. CDR1 is MNHEY and CDR2 is SVGAGI in the germline V gene.

In this sample, this clonotype turned up once. The junction does not match germline at one end; this may be a read error. The chain carries TRBV29-1 and TRBJ2-1, with 9 positions matching TRBD2. This CDR3 has 13 residues. Germline lookup yields CDR1 SQVTM and CDR2 ANQGSEA. CDR3 in DNA: TGCAGCGCTAAGAGGCGGGAGGGAGGTGAGCGGTTCTTC. Its protein product is CSAKRREGGERFF.

The chain combines TRBV28 with TRBJ2-7; D gene ambiguous. CDR1 and CDR2 from the germline V gene are MDHEN and SYDVKM. V lost 4 bases to trimming and J lost 0 bases, with 19 bases between them. The CDR3 length is 17 residues. As DNA, the CDR3 is TGTGCCAGCAGTTGGAGCTCCGAGGAAACGGTCTCCTACGAGCAGTACTTC. This codes for CASSWSSEETVSYEQYF.

Regarding this clonotype: This sequence may be a read error, since a much larger clone differs from it by one base. This rearrangement joins TRBV5-8 to TRBJ2-5; D is possibly TRBD2 (6 bases). The CDR3 extends over 16 amino acids. The germline CDR1 and CDR2 sequences are SGHTS and YDEGEE. CDR3 in amino acids: CASSQLHGGKVETLYF. The CDR3 region has the DNA TGTGCCAGCAGCCAACTACACGGGGGTAAAGTGGAGACCCTGTACTTC.

On this clonotype itself: A read error may explain this, as a much larger clone is one base away. The chain recombines TRBV6-4 with TRBJ2-6; D gene uncertain. Trimming took 10 bases from V and 0 from J, leaving 10 bases between them. CDR1 and CDR2 (germline): MRHNA, SNTAGT. This CDR3 has 14 residues. The CDR3 bases are TGTGCCATCAAGGCAGTCTCTGGGGCCAACGTCCTGACTTTC. It translates to CAIKAVSGANVLTF.

A single count supports this clonotype. Its ends do not fully match the called genes, so a read error is possible. The genes are TRBV5-6 and TRBJ2-6, with 7 bases lining up with TRBD1. CDR1 and CDR2 from the germline V gene are SGHDT and YYEEEE. The CDR3 loop spans 17 amino acids. The CDR3 nucleotides are TGTGCCAACAGCTTGCGGACAGGCCACTCTGGGGCCAACGTCCTGACTTTC. This translates into CANSLRTGHSGANVLTF.

For this clonotype: This could be a read error, since a much larger clone is one nucleotide away. This rearrangement joins TRBV5-1 to TRBJ1-5; D is possibly TRBD1 (5 bases). Per germline, CDR1 SGHRS and CDR2 YFSETQ. The length of the CDR3 is 13 residues. The germline V and J ends were trimmed by 2 bases and 6 bases, with 9 bases remaining between them. The CDR3 DNA follows: TGCGCCAGCAGCTTAGAGGGGTTTCAGCCCCAGCATTTT. Its translation: CASSLEGFQPQHF.

The chain couples TRBV12-3 or TRBV12-4 to TRBJ1-1; tentatively, D is TRBD1 (5 bases). Trimming took 8 bases from V and 6 from J, leaving 16 bases between them. CDR3 length: 13 residues. CDR3 bases: TGTGCCAGCGCAGTCCAGGGTGTTTCTGAAGCTTTCTTT. This translates into CASAVQGVSEAFF.

Details on this clonotype: The CDR3 does not end in the conserved phenylalanine or tryptophan, so this is likely a read error. The gene calls are TRBV2 and TRBJ2-7; 9 bases line up with TRBD2. Unmatched junction bases numbered 9, after V lost 6 bases and J lost 6 bases. The CDR3 extends over 14 amino acids. Germline CDR1 SNHLY, CDR2 FYNNEI. The CDR3, as DNA: TGTGCCAGCAGCTTTAGCGGGAGTGGTTTCGAGCAGTACATC. It codes for CASSFSGSGFEQYI.

Comment on this clonotype: Likely a read error: the CDR3 ends without its conserved phenylalanine or tryptophan. The genes are TRBV11-1 and TRBJ2-3, with D uncertain. Germline lookup yields CDR1 SGHAT and CDR2 FQDESV (reference sequence). The V end lost 9 bases, the J end lost 2 bases, and 15 bases lay between the germline ends. CDR3 length equals 14 residues. The CDR3: CASSALLHTDTQYI. The CDR3 bases are TGTGCCAGTAGTGCGCTACTCCACACAGATACGCAGTATATT.

In regard to this clonotype: Mismatch with germline at one junction end may stem from a read error. The rearrangement links TRBV11-1 to TRBJ2-1; D perhaps matches TRBD1 (5 bases). Germline-derived CDR1 and CDR2 are SGHAT and FQDESV (reference sequence). The CDR3 runs to 14 residues. This CDR3 reads CASSHRSRINVQFF. Written as DNA, the CDR3 is TGTGCCAGCAGCCACAGGAGTCGGATCAATGTGCAGTTCTTC.

With regard to this clonotype: The conserved final phenylalanine or tryptophan is absent from the CDR3, which likely points to a read error. The V gene is TRBV11-2, the J gene TRBJ1-6; D gene unclear. CDR1 is SGHAT, CDR2 FQNNGV, per germline. Trimming shortened V by 0 bases and J by 8 bases, and 11 bases separated the two germline ends. The CDR3 contains 15 residues. CDR3 in amino acids: CASSLDRGPYSPLHL. CDR3 nucleotides: TGTGCCAGCAGCTTAGATCGAGGACCCTATTCACCCCTCCACCTT.

Of note for this clonotype: Given a much more abundant clone one base away, this may be a read error. The chain carries TRBV19 and TRBJ2-1; D uncertain. Germline values: CDR1 LNHDA, CDR2 SQIVND (reference sequence). V was trimmed by 7 bases and J by 4 bases, leaving 11 bases between them. The length of the CDR3 is 13 residues. The CDR3 protein is CASNLQVYNEQFF. CDR3 in DNA: TGTGCCAGTAATCTCCAGGTGTACAATGAGCAGTTCTTC.

Concerning this clonotype: This may come from a read error, since a much larger clone is one base off. The chain employs TRBV28 and TRBJ1-1; tentative D call: TRBD1 (5 bases). CDR3 length: 15 amino acids. V gave up 6 bases and J gave up 3 bases, with 17 bases separating them. The germline CDR1 and CDR2 sequences are MDHEN and SYDVKM. In DNA, the CDR3 is TGTGCCAGCAGCCAAATGGGACTGACATACACTGAAGCTTTCTTT. Protein product: CASSQMGLTYTEAFF. The variable domain in full, completed from reference TRBV28 and TRBJ1-1, reads DVKVTQSSRYLVKRTGEKVFLECVQDMDHENMFWYRQDPGLGLRLIYFSYDVKMKEKGDIPEGYSVSREKKERFSLILESASTNQTSMYLCASSQMGLTYTEAFFGQGTRLTVV.

The sample holds one count of this clonotype. The genes are TRBV12-3 or TRBV12-4 and TRBJ2-7; TRBD2 is a possible D gene (6 bases). The CDR3 sequence is 12 residues long. The CDR3: CGGGKRENGQYF. The CDR3 DNA is TGTGGCGGCGGCAAACGGGAGAACGGGCAGTACTTC.

This clonotype was detected a few times. The conserved phenylalanine or tryptophan is not found at the CDR3 terminus, so this likely reflects a read error. The chain joins TRBV6-6 to TRBJ1-6; 9 bases fit TRBD1. V gave up 6 bases and J gave up 10 bases; unmatched junction bases: 7. CDR1 is MNHNY, CDR2 SVGAGI, per germline (reference sequence). The CDR3 has 14 residues. Here the CDR3 DNA reads TGTGCCAGCAGCTTCGGGACAGGGATATCACCCCTCCACCTT. This gives the protein CASSFGTGISPLHL.

Remarks on this clonotype: The final CDR3 position lacks the conserved phenylalanine or tryptophan, pointing to a likely read error. The CDR3 coding sequence is TGTGCCAGCTGCCCTACTCCGGGACTAGCGGGAAGGTCTGGCACAGATACGCAGTATTCT. Its translation is CASCPTPGLAGRSGTDTQYS. The chain links TRBV4-2 to TRBJ2-3, with 13 bases lining up with TRBD2. Germline V gives CDR1 LGHNA, CDR2 YNFKEQ. This CDR3 contains 20 residues. J was trimmed by 1 base and V by 8 bases; bases with no gene match: 18.

Worth noting for this clonotype: At one end, the junction sequence differs from germline, possibly due to a read error. The genes are TRBV6-1 and TRBJ2-2; 10 bases align to TRBD2. This CDR3 contains 13 residues. The germline CDR1 and CDR2 sequences are MNHNS and SASEGT. Here the CDR3 reads CAGGTSVAGELYF. Written as DNA, the CDR3 is TGTGCCGGCGGGACTAGCGTAGCCGGGGAACTATATTTT.

J is TRBJ2-1 and V is TRBV7-3; TRBD2 agrees at 8 bases. Germline CDR1 and CDR2: SGHTA and FQGTGA. The CDR3 has 16 residues. With 5 bases clipped from V and 0 bases from J, the junction kept 6 bases outside the gene matches. The CDR3 coding sequence is TGTGCCAGCAGCCCCTCAGCGGGAGTCTCCTACAATGAGCAGTTCTTC. This gives the protein CASSPSAGVSYNEQFF.

On this clonotype: This likely comes from a read error, as the CDR3 has no conserved phenylalanine or tryptophan at its end. The V gene is TRBV6-1, the J gene TRBJ2-7; weak D call: TRBD1 (6 bases). In germline, CDR1 is MNHNS, CDR2 SASEGT. The CDR3 is made up of 16 amino acids. V was cut by 3 bases and J by 1 base, with 16 bases left in between. CDR3 DNA sequence: TGTGCCAGCAGTGAGGATGGGACATACGTGTCCTACGAGCAGTACATC. This sequence encodes CASSEDGTYVSYEQYI.

To note about this clonotype: The conserved phenylalanine or tryptophan normally closing the CDR3 is absent here, so this likely arose from a read error. This sequence joins TRBV11-2 and TRBJ2-3, with no clear D. There are 16 residues in the CDR3. V lost 9 bases and J lost 4, with 23 bases in between. Germline CDR1 and CDR2: SGHAT and FQNNGV. CDR3 region: CASSPVGYPLPDTQYL. The CDR3 DNA follows: TGTGCCAGTAGCCCAGTGGGTTACCCGCTTCCAGATACGCAGTATCTT.

Comments on this clonotype: One junction end disagrees with the germline gene, perhaps due to a read error. The genes are TRBV25-1 and TRBJ1-2; D is ambiguous. The CDR3 sequence is 11 residues long. Per germline, CDR1 MGHDK and CDR2 SYGVNS. CDR3 DNA: TGTGCCGGCAGTTGGGGAGACTCCTGCATCTTC. It specifies CAGSWGDSCIF.